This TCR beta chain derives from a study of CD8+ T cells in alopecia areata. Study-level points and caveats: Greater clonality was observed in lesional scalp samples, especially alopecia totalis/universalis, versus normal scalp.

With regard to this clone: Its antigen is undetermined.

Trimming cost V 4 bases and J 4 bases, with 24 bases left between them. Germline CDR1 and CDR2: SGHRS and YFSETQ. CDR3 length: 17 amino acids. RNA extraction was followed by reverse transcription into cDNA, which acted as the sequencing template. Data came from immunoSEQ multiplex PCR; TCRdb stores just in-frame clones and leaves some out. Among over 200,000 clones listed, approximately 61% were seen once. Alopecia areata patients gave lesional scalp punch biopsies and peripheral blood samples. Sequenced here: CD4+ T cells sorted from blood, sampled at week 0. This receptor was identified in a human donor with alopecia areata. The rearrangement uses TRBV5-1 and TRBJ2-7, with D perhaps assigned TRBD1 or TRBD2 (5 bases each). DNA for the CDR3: TGCGCCAGCAGCACCCGGGACCCGGAGGTGTATCGTTACGAGCAGTACTTC. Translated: CASSTRDPEVYRYEQYF.